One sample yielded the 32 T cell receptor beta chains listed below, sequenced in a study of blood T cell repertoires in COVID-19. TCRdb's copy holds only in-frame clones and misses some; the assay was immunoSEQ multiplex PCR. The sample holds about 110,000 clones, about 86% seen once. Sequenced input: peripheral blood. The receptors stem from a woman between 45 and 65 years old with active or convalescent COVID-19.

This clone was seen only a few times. The CDR3 region is CASRPAARGEQYF. The CDR3 DNA reads TGTGCCAGCAGGCCTGCGGCTAGAGGGGAGCAGTACTTC. The rearrangement joins TRBV5-4 to TRBJ2-7, with a weak D call TRBD2 (5 bases). Deletions cut 5 bases from V and 7 bases from J, with 16 bases between. Per germline, CDR1 SGHNT and CDR2 YYREEE (reference sequence). This CDR3 is built from 13 residues.

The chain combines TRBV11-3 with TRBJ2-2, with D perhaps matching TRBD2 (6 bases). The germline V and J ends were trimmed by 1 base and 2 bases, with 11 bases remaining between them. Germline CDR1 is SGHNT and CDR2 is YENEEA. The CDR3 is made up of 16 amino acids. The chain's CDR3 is CASSLGRGVNTGELFF. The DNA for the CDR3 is TGTGCCAGCAGCTTAGGGCGGGGCGTTAACACCGGGGAGCTGTTTTTT.

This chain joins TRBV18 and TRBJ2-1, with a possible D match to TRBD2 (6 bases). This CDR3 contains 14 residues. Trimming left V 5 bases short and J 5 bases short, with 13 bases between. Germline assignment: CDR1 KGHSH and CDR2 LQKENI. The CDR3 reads CASSSTSTHNEQFF. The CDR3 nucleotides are TGTGCCAGCTCATCCACTAGCACGCACAATGAGCAGTTCTTC.

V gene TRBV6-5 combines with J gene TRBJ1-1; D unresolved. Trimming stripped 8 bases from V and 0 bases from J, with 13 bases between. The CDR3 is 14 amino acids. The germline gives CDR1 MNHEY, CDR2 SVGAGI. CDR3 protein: CASSNRPMNTEAFF. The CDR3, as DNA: TGTGCCAGCTCCAACAGACCTATGAACACTGAAGCTTTCTTT.

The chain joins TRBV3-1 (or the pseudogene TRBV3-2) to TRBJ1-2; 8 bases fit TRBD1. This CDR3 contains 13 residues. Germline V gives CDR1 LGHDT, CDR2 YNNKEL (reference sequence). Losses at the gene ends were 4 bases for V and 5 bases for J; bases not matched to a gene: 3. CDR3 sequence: CASSRGTGYGYTF. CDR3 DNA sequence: TGTGCCAGCAGCCGAGGGACAGGATATGGCTACACCTTC.

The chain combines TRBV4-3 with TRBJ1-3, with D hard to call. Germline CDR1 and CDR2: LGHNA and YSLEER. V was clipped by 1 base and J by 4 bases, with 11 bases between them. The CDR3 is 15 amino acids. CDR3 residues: CASSQVAAGGNTIYF. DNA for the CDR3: TGCGCCAGCAGCCAAGTCGCCGCCGGGGGAAACACCATATATTTT.

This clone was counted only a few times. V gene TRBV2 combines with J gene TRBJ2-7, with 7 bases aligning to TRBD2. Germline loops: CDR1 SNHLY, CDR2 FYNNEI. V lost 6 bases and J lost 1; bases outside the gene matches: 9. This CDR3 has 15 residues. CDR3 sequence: CASSERGLTSYEQYF. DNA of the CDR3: TGTGCCAGCAGCGAGCGGGGACTGACATCCTACGAGCAGTACTTC.

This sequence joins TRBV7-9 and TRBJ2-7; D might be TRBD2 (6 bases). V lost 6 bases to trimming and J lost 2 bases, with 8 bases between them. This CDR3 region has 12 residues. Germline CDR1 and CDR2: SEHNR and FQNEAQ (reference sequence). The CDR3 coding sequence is TGTGCCAGCAGGGGGGAGGCCTACGAGCAGTACTTC. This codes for CASRGEAYEQYF.

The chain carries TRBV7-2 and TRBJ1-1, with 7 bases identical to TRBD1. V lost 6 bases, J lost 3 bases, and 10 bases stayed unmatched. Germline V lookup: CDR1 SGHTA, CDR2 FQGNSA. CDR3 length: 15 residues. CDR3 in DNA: TGTGCCAGCAGACAAGGTGGGGACAGCTACACTGAAGCTTTCTTT. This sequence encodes CASRQGGDSYTEAFF.

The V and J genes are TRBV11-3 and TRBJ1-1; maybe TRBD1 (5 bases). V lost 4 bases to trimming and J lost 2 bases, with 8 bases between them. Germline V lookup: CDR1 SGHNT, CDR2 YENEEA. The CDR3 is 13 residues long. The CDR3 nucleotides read TGTGCCAGCAGCTCGGGGGTCAACACTGAAGCTTTCTTT. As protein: CASSSGVNTEAFF.

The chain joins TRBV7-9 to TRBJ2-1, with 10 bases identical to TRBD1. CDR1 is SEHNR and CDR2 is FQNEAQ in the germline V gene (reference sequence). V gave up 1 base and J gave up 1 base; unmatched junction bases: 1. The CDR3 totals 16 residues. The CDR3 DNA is TGTGCCAGCAGCTTAGGGACAGGGGGTTCCTACAATGAGCAGTTCTTC. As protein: CASSLGTGGSYNEQFF.

The CDR3 loop is CASSWGSLAGYYEQYF. CDR3 DNA sequence: TGTGCCAGCAGTTGGGGGTCGCTAGCGGGGTACTACGAGCAGTACTTC. The chain employs TRBV27 and TRBJ2-7, with 9 nucleotides matching TRBD2. The J segment lost 3 bases and the V segment lost 4 bases, leaving 10 bases of the junction unmatched. In germline, CDR1 is MNHEY, CDR2 SMNVEV (reference sequence). This CDR3 has 16 amino acids.

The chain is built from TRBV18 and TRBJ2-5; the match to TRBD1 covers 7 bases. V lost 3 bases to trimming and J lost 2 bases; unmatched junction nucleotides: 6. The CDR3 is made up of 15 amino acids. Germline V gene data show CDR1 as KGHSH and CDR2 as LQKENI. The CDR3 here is CASSPRLTGQETQYF. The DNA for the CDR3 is TGTGCCAGCTCACCTCGTTTGACAGGGCAAGAGACCCAGTACTTC. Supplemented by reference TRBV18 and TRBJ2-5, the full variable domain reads NAGVMQNPRHLVRRRGQEARLRCSPMKGHSHVYWYRQLPEEGLKFMVYLQKENIIDESGMPKERFSAEFPKEGPSILRIQQVVRGDSAAYFCASSPRLTGQETQYFGPGTRLLVL.

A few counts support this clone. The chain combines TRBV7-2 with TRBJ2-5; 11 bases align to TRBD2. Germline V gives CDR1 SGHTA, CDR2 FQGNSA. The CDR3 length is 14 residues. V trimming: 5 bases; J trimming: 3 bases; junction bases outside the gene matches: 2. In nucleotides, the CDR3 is TGTGCCAGCAGCGGGGGACTAGCGGAAGAGACCCAGTACTTC. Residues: CASSGGLAEETQYF.

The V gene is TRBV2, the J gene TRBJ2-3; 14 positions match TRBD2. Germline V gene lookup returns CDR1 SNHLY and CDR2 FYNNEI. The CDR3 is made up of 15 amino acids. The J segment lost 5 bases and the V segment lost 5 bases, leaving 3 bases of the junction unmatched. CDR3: CASSQGLAGGDTQYF. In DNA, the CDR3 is TGTGCCAGCAGTCAAGGACTAGCGGGAGGAGATACGCAGTATTTT. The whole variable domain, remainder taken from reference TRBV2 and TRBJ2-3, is EPEVTQTPSHQVTQMGQEVILRCVPISNHLYFYWYRQILGQKVEFLVSFYNNEISEKSEIFDDQFSVERPDGSNFTLKIRSTKLEDSAMYFCASSQGLAGGDTQYFGPGTRLTVL.

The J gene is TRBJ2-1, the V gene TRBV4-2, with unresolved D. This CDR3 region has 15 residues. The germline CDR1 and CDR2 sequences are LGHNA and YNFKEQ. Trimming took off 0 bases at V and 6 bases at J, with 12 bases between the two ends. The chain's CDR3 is CASSQDPVSPNEQFF. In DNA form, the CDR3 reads TGTGCCAGCAGCCAAGATCCGGTGAGTCCCAATGAGCAGTTCTTC.

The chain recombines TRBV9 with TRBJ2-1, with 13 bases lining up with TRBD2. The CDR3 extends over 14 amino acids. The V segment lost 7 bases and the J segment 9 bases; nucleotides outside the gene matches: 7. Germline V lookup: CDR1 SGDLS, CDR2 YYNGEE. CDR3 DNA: TGTGCCAGCTCAGGGACTAGCGGGGAGGTTGAGCAGTTCTTC. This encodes CASSGTSGEVEQFF.

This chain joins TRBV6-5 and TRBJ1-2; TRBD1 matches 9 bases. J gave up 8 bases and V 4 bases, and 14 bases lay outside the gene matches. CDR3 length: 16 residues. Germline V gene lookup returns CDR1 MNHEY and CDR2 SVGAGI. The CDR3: CASSSPRTGGLQGYTF. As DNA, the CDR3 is TGTGCCAGCAGTTCTCCCCGCACAGGGGGCTTACAGGGCTACACCTTC.

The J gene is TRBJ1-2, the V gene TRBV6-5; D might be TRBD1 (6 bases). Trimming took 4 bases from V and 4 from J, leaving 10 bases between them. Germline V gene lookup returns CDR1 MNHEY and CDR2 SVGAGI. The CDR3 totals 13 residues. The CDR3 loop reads CASSLGGAYGYTF. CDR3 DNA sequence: TGTGCCAGCAGTTTGGGGGGGGCCTATGGCTACACCTTC.

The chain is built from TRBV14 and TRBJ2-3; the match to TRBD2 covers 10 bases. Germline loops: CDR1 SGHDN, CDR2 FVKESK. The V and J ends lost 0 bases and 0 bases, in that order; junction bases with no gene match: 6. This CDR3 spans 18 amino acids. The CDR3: CASSQEAASGSSTDTQYF. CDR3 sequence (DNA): TGTGCCAGCAGCCAAGAGGCGGCTAGCGGGAGTAGCACAGATACGCAGTATTTT.

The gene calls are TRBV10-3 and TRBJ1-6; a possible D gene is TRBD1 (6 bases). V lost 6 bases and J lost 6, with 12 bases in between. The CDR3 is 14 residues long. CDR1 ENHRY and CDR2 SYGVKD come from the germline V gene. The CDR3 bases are TGTGCCATCAGACAGGGTTCGAGTAATTCACCCCTCCACTTT. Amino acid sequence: CAIRQGSSNSPLHF.

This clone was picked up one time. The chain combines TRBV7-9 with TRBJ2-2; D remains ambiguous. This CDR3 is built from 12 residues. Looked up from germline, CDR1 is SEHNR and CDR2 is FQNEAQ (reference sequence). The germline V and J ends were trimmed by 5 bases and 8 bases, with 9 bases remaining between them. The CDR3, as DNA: TGTGCCAGCAGCCTATTATCGGGGGAGCTGTTTTTT. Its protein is CASSLLSGELFF.

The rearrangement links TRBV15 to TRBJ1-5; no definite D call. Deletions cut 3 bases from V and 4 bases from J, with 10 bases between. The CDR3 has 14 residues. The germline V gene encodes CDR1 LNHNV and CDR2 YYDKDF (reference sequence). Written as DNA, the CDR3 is TGTGCCACCAGCAGTGAGTTGGAGAATCAGCCCCAGCATTTT. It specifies CATSSELENQPQHF.

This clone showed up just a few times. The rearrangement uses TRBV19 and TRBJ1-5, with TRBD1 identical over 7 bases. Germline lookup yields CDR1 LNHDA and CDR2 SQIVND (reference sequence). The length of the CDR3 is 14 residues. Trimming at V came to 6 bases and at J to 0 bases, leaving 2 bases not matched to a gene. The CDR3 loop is CASRGTDSNQPQHF. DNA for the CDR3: TGTGCCAGTAGGGGGACAGATAGCAATCAGCCCCAGCATTTT.

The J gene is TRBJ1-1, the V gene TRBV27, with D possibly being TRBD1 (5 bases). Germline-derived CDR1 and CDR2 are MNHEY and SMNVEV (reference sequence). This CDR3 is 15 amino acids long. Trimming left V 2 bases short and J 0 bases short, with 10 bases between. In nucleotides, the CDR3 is TGTGCCAGCAGTTTAAGGGGAAACATGAACACTGAAGCTTTCTTT. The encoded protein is CASSLRGNMNTEAFF.

DNA for the CDR3: TGTGCCAGCAGTTACCGACAGACCGATAATTCACCCCTCCACTTT. As protein: CASSYRQTDNSPLHF. The chain recombines TRBV6-5 with TRBJ1-6; tentatively, D is TRBD1 (5 bases). This CDR3 has 15 amino acids. V was trimmed by 2 bases and J by 5 bases, leaving 10 bases between them. Germline V CDR1 and CDR2: MNHEY, SVGAGI.

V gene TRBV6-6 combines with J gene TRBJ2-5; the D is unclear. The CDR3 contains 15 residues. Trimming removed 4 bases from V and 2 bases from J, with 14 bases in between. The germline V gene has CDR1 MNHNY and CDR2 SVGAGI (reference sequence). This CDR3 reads CASSSQRTVQETQYF. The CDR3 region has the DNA TGTGCCAGCAGTTCCCAAAGAACAGTACAAGAGACCCAGTACTTC.

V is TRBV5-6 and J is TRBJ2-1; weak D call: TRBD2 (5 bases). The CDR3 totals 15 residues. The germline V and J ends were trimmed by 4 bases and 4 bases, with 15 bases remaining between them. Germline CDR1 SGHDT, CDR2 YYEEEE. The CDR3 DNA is TGTGCCAGCAGCCCCGTAGGTAGCGCATACAATGAGCAGTTCTTC. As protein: CASSPVGSAYNEQFF.

DNA for the CDR3: TGTGCCAGCAGTTTATCGAAAGCGTTCTACAATGAGCAGTTCTTC. Translation: CASSLSKAFYNEQFF. The chain links TRBV28 to TRBJ2-1; D is unresolved. Germline assignment: CDR1 MDHEN and CDR2 SYDVKM. Trimming took 1 base from V and 3 from J, leaving 10 bases between them. The CDR3 sequence is 15 residues long.

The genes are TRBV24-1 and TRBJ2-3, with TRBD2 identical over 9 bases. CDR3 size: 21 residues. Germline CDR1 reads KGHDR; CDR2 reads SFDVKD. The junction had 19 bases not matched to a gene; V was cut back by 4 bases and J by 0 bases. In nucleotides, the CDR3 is TGTGCCACCAGTGAGCCCGACTGGCGTGGCGGGAGGGGAACTAGCACAGATACGCAGTATTTT. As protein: CATSEPDWRGGRGTSTDTQYF.

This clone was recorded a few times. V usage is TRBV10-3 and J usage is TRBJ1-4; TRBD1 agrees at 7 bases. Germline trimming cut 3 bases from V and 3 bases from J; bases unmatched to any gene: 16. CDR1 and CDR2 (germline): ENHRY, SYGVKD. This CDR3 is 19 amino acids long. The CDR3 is CAISDYGQAASSPNEKLFF. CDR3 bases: TGTGCCATCAGTGATTATGGACAGGCCGCCTCGTCCCCTAATGAAAAACTGTTTTTT.

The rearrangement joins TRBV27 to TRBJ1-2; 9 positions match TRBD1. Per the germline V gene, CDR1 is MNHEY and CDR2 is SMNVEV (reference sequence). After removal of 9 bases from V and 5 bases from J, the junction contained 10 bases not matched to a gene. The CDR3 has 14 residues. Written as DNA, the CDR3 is TGTGCCAGTAAAGGACAGGGGATGGCGTATGGCTACACCTTC. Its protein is CASKGQGMAYGYTF.